Following are 24 T cell receptor beta chains from one sample sequenced in a study of post-analysis software for immune sequencing data. Study-level results: Comparison of patients with controls showed four or five TRBV segments more frequent in patients, TRBV5-6, TRBV5-1 and TRBV20-1 among them.

Their specific antigens are unknown. Included in the TCR beta cDNA libraries were unique molecular identifiers. TCRdb reanalysed the PCR reads using MiXCR and keeps one entry per CDR3 protein. The sample carries 650,000 to 900,000 distinct CDR3 sequences, around 42% recorded once. The material sequenced was blood. All receptors come from a girl aged 5-17 years with multiple sclerosis.

V is TRBV29-1 and J is TRBJ2-5, with unresolved D. Trimming pared 1 base from V and 7 bases from J, leaving 4 bases between. The CDR3 loop spans 10 amino acids. The germline CDR1 and CDR2 sequences are SQVTM and ANQGSEA. CDR3: CSVEAGTQYF. The DNA for the CDR3 is TGCAGCGTTGAAGCTGGGACCCAGTACTTC. The full variable domain, rest sourced from reference TRBV29-1 and TRBJ2-5, is SAVISQKPSRDICQRGTSLTIQCQVDSQVTMMFWYRQQPGQSLTLIATANQGSEATYESGFVIDKFPISRPNLTFSTLTVSNMSPEDSSIYLCSVEAGTQYFGPGTRLLVL.

The chain combines TRBV20-1 with TRBJ2-3; D may be TRBD1 or TRBD2 (5 bases each). The germline V gene encodes CDR1 DFQATT and CDR2 SNEGSKA (reference sequence). The CDR3 loop spans 18 amino acids. V was clipped by 4 bases and J by 1 base, with 24 bases between them. Here the CDR3 DNA reads TGCAGTGCTACCCAACCTCCTAGCCGGCTAGGGGGCACAGATACGCAGTATTTT. It encodes CSATQPPSRLGGTDTQYF.

This clonotype was counted a few times. CDR3 loop: CASSSGGIYQPQHF. As DNA, the CDR3 is TGTGCCAGCAGTTCTGGGGGGATATATCAGCCCCAGCATTTT. The V call is TRBV27, the J call TRBJ1-5, with D possibly matching TRBD1 (5 bases). The germline V gene has CDR1 MNHEY and CDR2 SMNVEV (reference sequence). V lost 4 bases and J 5 bases, leaving 12 bases between the germline ends. CDR3 length equals 14 residues.

The chain combines TRBV10-2 with TRBJ1-2; possibly TRBD1 for D (5 bases). V was pared by 4 bases and J by 4 bases, with 13 bases between. The CDR3 is made up of 14 amino acids. CDR1 is WSHSY and CDR2 is SAAADI in the germline V gene. CDR3 in DNA: TGCGCCAGCAGTGGGGTACAGGCCGGCTATGGCTACACCTTC. Protein sequence: CASSGVQAGYGYTF.

The chain joins TRBV12-3 or TRBV12-4 to TRBJ2-3, with D maybe TRBD2 (5 bases). The V end was cut by 7 bases, the J end by 2 bases, with 19 bases between. The CDR3 runs 16 residues. Here the CDR3 DNA reads TGTGCCAGCATCGACGACGGGATTACGGCCACAGATACGCAGTATTTT. Amino acids: CASIDDGITATDTQYF.

This chain links TRBV29-1 with TRBJ2-5; D may match TRBD1 or TRBD2 (5 bases each). The CDR3 is 11 amino acids. Germline lookup yields CDR1 SQVTM and CDR2 ANQGSEA. The ends were cut back, 7 bases at V and 5 bases at J, with 11 bases in the middle. CDR3 nucleotide sequence: TGCAGCGAAGGGACGGGGGAGACCCAGTACTTC. Translated, it gives CSEGTGETQYF.

This clonotype occurred many times. The rearrangement links TRBV29-1 to TRBJ2-3; D uncertain. Trimming took off 3 bases at V and 2 bases at J, with 3 bases between the two ends. The germline V gene has CDR1 SQVTM and CDR2 ANQGSEA. This CDR3 region has 11 residues. This chain's CDR3 is CSVDLTDTQYF. The CDR3 DNA sequence: TGCAGCGTTGACCTCACAGATACGCAGTATTTT.

This clonotype was recorded a few times. The rearrangement links TRBV29-1 to TRBJ1-1, with D possibly matching TRBD1 (6 bases). Germline V lookup: CDR1 SQVTM, CDR2 ANQGSEA. The CDR3 length is 12 residues. V lost 5 bases to trimming and J lost 10 bases, with 17 bases between them. DNA of the CDR3: TGCAGCGTTAACAAAGGGGGATTCGGAGCTTTCTTT. Protein: CSVNKGGFGAFF.

This chain's CDR3 is CASRTDREGHGYTF. The CDR3 bases are TGTGCCAGCAGGACCGACAGGGAGGGTCATGGCTACACCTTC. The chain has TRBV9 and TRBJ1-2; 7 nucleotides match TRBD1. The CDR3 is 14 amino acids. The V segment lost 5 bases and the J segment 6 bases; nucleotides outside the gene matches: 10. Germline values: CDR1 SGDLS, CDR2 YYNGEE.

J is TRBJ2-1 and V is TRBV20-1; maybe TRBD2 (6 bases). In germline, CDR1 is DFQATT, CDR2 SNEGSKA (reference sequence). Trimming took off 0 bases at V and 9 bases at J, with 24 bases between the two ends. The CDR3 sequence is 17 residues long. The CDR3 region is CSARDGRGFVAETEQFF. Here the CDR3 DNA reads TGCAGTGCTAGAGATGGAAGGGGTTTTGTAGCGGAAACTGAGCAGTTCTTC.

The chain recombines TRBV12-3 or TRBV12-4 with TRBJ2-3; 8 nucleotides align to TRBD2. CDR3 length: 15 residues. J was trimmed by 2 bases and V by 4 bases; bases with no gene match: 5. CDR3 DNA: TGTGCCAGCAGTTCACTAGCGGACTACACAGATACGCAGTATTTT. Protein product: CASSSLADYTDTQYF.

Written as DNA, the CDR3 is TGCAGTGCCTTACTAGCGGGAGAGACCCAGTACTTC. Amino acids: CSALLAGETQYF. J is TRBJ2-5 and V is TRBV20-1, with 9 bases matching TRBD2. Germline CDR1 DFQATT, CDR2 SNEGSKA (reference sequence). The CDR3 extends over 12 amino acids. Germline trimming cut 6 bases from V and 4 bases from J; bases unmatched to any gene: 3.

This rearrangement joins TRBV5-1 to TRBJ1-2, with D unclear. V shed 3 bases and J shed 2 bases, with 14 bases lying between them. From germline, CDR1 is SGHRS and CDR2 YFSETQ. This CDR3 spans 15 amino acids. The CDR3 region is CASSWTKGLNYGYTF. The CDR3 DNA follows: TGCGCCAGCAGCTGGACCAAAGGGTTGAACTATGGCTACACCTTC.

This chain uses TRBV12-3 or TRBV12-4 with TRBJ2-1; 10 bases are shared with TRBD2. The CDR3 spans 15 residues. V was clipped by 7 bases and J by 10 bases; unmatched bases: 13. The CDR3 region has the DNA TGTGCCAGCAACTCAGCGGGAGGGCCGGGGTACGAGCAGTTCTTC. Translated: CASNSAGGPGYEQFF.

This sequence joins TRBV6-6 and TRBJ2-5, with D maybe TRBD1 (5 bases). The germline V gene encodes CDR1 MNHNY and CDR2 SVGAGI (reference sequence). This CDR3 has 12 amino acids. Trimming took 7 bases from V and 5 from J, leaving 11 bases between them. The CDR3 region is CASTGLSETQYF. The CDR3 bases are TGTGCCAGCACAGGGCTCAGTGAGACCCAGTACTTC.

The table lists this clonotype with a few counts. The rearrangement uses TRBV6-5 and TRBJ2-5; 7 positions match TRBD1. Looked up from germline, CDR1 is MNHEY and CDR2 is SVGAGI. V lost 0 bases and J lost 5; bases outside the gene matches: 6. The CDR3 has 15 residues. CDR3 sequence (DNA): TGTGCCAGCAGTTACTCGAGTAGGGGACAGGAGACCCAGTACTTC. Translating gives CASSYSSRGQETQYF.

This clonotype was recorded at least ten times. The gene calls are TRBV29-1 and TRBJ2-7; TRBD1 matches 7 bases. Per the germline V gene, CDR1 is SQVTM and CDR2 is ANQGSEA. The CDR3 is made up of 11 amino acids. The J segment lost 6 bases and the V segment lost 6 bases, leaving 5 bases of the junction unmatched. The CDR3 loop is CSVLRGSEQYF. The CDR3 DNA reads TGCAGCGTCCTCAGGGGGAGCGAGCAGTACTTC.

This chain connects TRBV27 to TRBJ2-1; 7 bases are a match to TRBD2. CDR1 and CDR2 from the germline V gene are MNHEY and SMNVEV (reference sequence). V lost 3 bases, J lost 6 bases, and 11 bases stayed unmatched. The CDR3 covers 16 residues. The CDR3 DNA is TGTGCCAGCAGTTTCGGGGGAGGGCCGAGATTCAATGAGCAGTTCTTC. It translates to CASSFGGGPRFNEQFF.

The chain recombines TRBV20-1 with TRBJ2-1; either TRBD1 or TRBD2 may supply D (8 bases each). Germline assignment: CDR1 DFQATT and CDR2 SNEGSKA (reference sequence). This CDR3 has 23 residues. The V and J ends lost 5 bases and 4 bases respectively, with 42 bases between them. DNA for the CDR3: TGCAGTGCTGATAGCCTCGGACAGGGAAACCTTGGTAGCGGGACTAGGGATTACAATGAGCAGTTCTTC. Translating it yields CSADSLGQGNLGSGTRDYNEQFF.

This clonotype has more than one count but fewer than ten. The J gene is TRBJ1-2, the V gene TRBV6-5, with TRBD1 identical over 8 bases. With 2 bases clipped from V and 4 bases from J, the junction kept 6 bases outside the gene matches. The CDR3 totals 15 residues. CDR1 and CDR2 (germline): MNHEY, SVGAGI. CDR3 DNA sequence: TGTGCCAGCAGTTACGACGGACAGGGTCTCTATGGCTACACCTTC. It codes for CASSYDGQGLYGYTF.

This clonotype was seen a single time. The genes are TRBV6-2 or TRBV6-3 and TRBJ2-4; 8 positions agree with TRBD2. The J call may be mistaken, given a closer DNA end match to TRBJ2-5. In germline, CDR1 is MNHEY, CDR2 SVGEGT. This CDR3 contains 16 residues. The CDR3 protein is CASSRTGLVAGETQYF. CDR3 sequence (DNA): TGTGCCAGCAGTCGCACGGGACTAGTCGCGGGAGAGACCCAGTACTTC.

This clonotype was seen a few times. V usage is TRBV15 and J usage is TRBJ2-1; 9 positions match TRBD2. V lost 8 bases and J lost 10; bases outside the gene matches: 6. The CDR3 is made up of 12 amino acids. Germline V CDR1 and CDR2: LNHNV, YYDKDF (reference sequence). CDR3 DNA sequence: TGTGCCACCGGGACTAGCCTTCGGGAGCAGTTCTTC. It is translated as CATGTSLREQFF.

This clonotype has a count of ten or more. Here the CDR3 reads CASSPSRGLNGEQFF. CDR3 sequence (DNA): TGTGCCAGCAGTCCCTCCAGGGGGCTTAACGGTGAGCAGTTCTTC. V usage is TRBV6-1 and J usage is TRBJ2-1; 8 nucleotides agree with TRBD1. Trimming cost V 5 bases and J 9 bases; bases outside gene matches: 12. The CDR3 is 15 amino acids. Per germline, CDR1 MNHNS and CDR2 SASEGT.

V and J are TRBV7-2 and TRBJ2-4; D is uncertain. Germline loops: CDR1 SGHTA, CDR2 FQGNSA. V lost 1 base and J 13 bases, leaving 20 bases between the germline ends. The CDR3 runs to 15 residues. The CDR3, as DNA: TGTGCCAGCAGCTTAGTTCTGAGCTCCTACAATGAGCAGTACTTC. Residues: CASSLVLSSYNEQYF.